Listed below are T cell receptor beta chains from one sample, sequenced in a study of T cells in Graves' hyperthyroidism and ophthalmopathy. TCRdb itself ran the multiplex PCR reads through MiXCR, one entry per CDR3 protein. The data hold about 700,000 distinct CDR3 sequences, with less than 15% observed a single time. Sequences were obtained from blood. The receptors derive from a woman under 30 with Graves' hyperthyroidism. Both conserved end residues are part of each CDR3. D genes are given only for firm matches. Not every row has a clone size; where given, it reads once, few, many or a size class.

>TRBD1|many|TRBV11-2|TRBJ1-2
TGTGCCAGCAGCCCTAAAACGGGACAGGGGGCCTTCTATGGCTACACCTTC
CASSPKTGQGAFYGYTF
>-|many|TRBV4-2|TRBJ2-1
TGTGCCAGCAGCCAAGATCTGGCAACCGGTCCCAATGAGCAGTTCTTC
CASSQDLATGPNEQFF
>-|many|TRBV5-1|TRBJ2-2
TGCGCCAGCAGCTCAGGAGACCGTTACATCGGGGAGCTGTTTTTT
CASSSGDRYIGELFF
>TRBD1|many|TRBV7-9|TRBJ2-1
TGTGCCAGCAGCTTAGAGTGGGGACAGAATGAGCAGTTCTTC
CASSLEWGQNEQFF
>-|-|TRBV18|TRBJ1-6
TGTGCCAGCTCACGCCAGACTGATGGCCTCCACTTT
CASSRQTDGLHF
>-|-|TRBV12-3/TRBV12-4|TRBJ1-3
TGTGCCAGCAGTTTAGCGCGGAACACCATATATTTT
CASSLARNTIYF
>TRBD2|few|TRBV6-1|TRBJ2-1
TGTGCCAGCAGTTGGGGACTAGCGGCCGCTACCCCCTACAATGAGCAGTTCTTC
CASSWGLAAATPYNEQFF
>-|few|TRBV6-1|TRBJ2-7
TGTGCCAGCGGTGCCGGGGCTATCACTCCCTACGAGCAGTACTTC
CASGAGAITPYEQYF
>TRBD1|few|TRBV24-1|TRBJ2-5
TGTGCCACCAGTGATTTGACAGGGGGCTGGGAGACCCAGTACTTC
CATSDLTGGWETQYF
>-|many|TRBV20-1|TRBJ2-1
TGCAGTGCTAAACAGGTTTACAATGAGCAGTTCTTC
CSAKQVYNEQFF
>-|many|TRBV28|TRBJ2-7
TGTGCCAGCAGTTTAGGGCAGGGTGTCCACGAGCAGTACTTC
CASSLGQGVHEQYF
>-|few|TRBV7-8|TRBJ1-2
TGTGCCAGCAGCTTAGTCGGCCCCGGGTACTATGGCTACACCTTC
CASSLVGPGYYGYTF
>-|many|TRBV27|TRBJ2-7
TGTGCCAGCAGTTTGACTAGTATCTACGAGCAGTACTTC
CASSLTSIYEQYF